This TCR beta chain derives from a study of T cell responses to AZD1222 COVID-19 vaccine. About the research overall: Pooled together were second doses at about 4 or about 12 weeks.

V gave up 2 bases and J gave up 2 bases, with 9 bases separating them. Germline CDR1 reads LGHNT; CDR2 reads FRNRAP. This CDR3 region has 15 residues. Method: immunoSEQ multiplex PCR; TCRdb's copy keeps in-frame clones and lacks some. The table records about 98,000 clones, around 87% of them present only once. This clone appeared a single time. This TCR derives from an adult in good health. The material sequenced was peripheral blood, taken on day 0 of AZD1222 vaccination. The genes are TRBV12-5 and TRBJ2-2, with D possibly matching TRBD1 (5 bases). The CDR3 coding sequence is TGTGCTAGTGGTTTGTGGACAAGCAACACCGGGGAGCTGTTTTTT. It encodes CASGLWTSNTGELFF. Supplemented by reference TRBV12-5 and TRBJ2-2, the full variable domain reads DARVTQTPRHKVTEMGQEVTMRCQPILGHNTVFWYRQTMMQGLELLAYFRNRAPLDDSGMPKDRFSAEMPDATLATLKIQPSEPRDSAVYFCASGLWTSNTGELFFGEGSRLTVL.